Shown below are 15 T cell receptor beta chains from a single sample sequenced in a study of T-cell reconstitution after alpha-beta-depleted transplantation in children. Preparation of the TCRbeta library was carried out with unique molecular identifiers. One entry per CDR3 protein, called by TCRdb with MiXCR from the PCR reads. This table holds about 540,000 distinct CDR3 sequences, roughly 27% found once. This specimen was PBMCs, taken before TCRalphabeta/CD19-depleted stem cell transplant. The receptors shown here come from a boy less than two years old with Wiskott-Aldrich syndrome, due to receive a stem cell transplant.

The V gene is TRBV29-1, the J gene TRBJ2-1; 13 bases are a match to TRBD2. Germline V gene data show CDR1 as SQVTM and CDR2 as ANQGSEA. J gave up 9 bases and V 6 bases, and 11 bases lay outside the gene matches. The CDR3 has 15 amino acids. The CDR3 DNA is TGCAGCGTGGGACCTAGACTAGCGGGAGGTTTTGAGCAGTTCTTC. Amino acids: CSVGPRLAGGFEQFF.

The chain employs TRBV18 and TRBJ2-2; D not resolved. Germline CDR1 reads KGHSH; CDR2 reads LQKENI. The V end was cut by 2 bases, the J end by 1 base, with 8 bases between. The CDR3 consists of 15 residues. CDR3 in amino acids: CASSPSIQNTGELFF. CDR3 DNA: TGTGCCAGCTCACCATCAATACAGAACACCGGGGAGCTGTTTTTT.

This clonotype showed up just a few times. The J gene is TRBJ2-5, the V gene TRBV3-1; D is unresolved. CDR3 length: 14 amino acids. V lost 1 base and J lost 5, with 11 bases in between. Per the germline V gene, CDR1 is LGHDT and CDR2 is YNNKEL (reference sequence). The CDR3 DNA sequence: TGTGCCAGCAGCCAAGTATCCCGGGCGGAGACCCAGTACTTC. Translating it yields CASSQVSRAETQYF.

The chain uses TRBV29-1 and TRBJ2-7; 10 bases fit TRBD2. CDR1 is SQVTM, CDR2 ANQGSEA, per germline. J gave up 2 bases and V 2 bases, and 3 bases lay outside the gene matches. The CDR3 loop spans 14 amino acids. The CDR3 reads CSVETSGNPYEQYF. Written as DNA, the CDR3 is TGCAGCGTTGAAACTAGCGGGAACCCCTACGAGCAGTACTTC.

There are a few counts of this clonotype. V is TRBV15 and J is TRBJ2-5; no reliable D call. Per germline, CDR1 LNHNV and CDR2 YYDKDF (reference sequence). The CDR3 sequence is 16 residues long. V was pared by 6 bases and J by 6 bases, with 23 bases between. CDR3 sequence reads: CATSLLAFGIFKTQYF. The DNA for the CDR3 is TGTGCCACCAGTTTACTGGCGTTTGGTATATTCAAGACCCAGTACTTC. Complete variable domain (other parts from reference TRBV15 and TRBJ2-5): DAMVIQNPRYQVTQFGKPVTLSCSQTLNHNVMYWYQQKSSQAPKLLFHYYDKDFNNEADTPDNFQSRRPNTSFCFLDIRSPGLGDTAMYLCATSLLAFGIFKTQYFGPGTRLLVL.

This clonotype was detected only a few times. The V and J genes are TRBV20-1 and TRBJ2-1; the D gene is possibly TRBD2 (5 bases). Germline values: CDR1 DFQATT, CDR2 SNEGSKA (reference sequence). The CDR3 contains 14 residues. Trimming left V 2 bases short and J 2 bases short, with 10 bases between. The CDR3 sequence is CSARRDLTYNEQFF. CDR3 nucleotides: TGCAGTGCTAGACGGGATCTTACCTACAATGAGCAGTTCTTC.

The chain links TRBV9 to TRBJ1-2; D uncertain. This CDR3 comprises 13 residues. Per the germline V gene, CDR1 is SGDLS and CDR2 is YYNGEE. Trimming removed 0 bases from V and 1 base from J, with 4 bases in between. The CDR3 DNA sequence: TGTGCCAGCAGCGTAGCGGTTAACTATGGCTACACCTTC. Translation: CASSVAVNYGYTF.

CDR3 bases: TGTGCCGCGGAGGGGGGCCACAATCAGCCCCAGCATTTT. Residues: CAAEGGHNQPQHF. J is TRBJ1-5 and V is TRBV30; tentative D call: TRBD1 (6 bases). Germline CDR1 is GTSNPN and CDR2 is SVGIG (reference sequence). The germline V and J ends were trimmed by 8 bases and 3 bases, with 14 bases remaining between them. The CDR3 is made up of 13 amino acids.

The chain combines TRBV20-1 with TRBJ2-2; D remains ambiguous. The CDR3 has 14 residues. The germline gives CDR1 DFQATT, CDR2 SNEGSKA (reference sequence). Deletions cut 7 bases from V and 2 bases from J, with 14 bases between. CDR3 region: CSGRELANTGELFF. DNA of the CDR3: TGCAGTGGTAGGGAACTGGCCAACACCGGGGAGCTGTTTTTT.

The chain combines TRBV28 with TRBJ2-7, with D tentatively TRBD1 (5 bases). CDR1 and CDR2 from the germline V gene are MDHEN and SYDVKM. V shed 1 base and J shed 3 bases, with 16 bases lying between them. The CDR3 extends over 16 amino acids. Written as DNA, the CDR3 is TGTGCCAGCAGTTTATTAACAGGTGGGGTCTTCTACGAGCAGTACTTC. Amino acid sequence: CASSLLTGGVFYEQYF.

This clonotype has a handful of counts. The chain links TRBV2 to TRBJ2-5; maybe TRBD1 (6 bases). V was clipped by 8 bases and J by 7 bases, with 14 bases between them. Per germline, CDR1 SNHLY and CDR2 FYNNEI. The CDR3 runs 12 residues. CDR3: CASSGVKGTQYF. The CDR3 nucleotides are TGTGCCAGCTCAGGGGTGAAGGGGACCCAGTACTTC.

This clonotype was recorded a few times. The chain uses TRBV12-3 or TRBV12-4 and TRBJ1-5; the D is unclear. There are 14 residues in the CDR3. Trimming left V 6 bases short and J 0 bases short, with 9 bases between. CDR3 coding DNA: TGTGCCAGCAGATTTTCGGGTAGCAATCAGCCCCAGCATTTT. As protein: CASRFSGSNQPQHF.

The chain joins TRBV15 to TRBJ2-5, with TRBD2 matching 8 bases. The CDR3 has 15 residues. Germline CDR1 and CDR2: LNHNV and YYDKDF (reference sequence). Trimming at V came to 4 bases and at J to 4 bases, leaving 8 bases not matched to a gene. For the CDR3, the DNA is TGTGCCACCAGCATTTTCGGACTAGCATTAGAGACCCAGTACTTC. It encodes CATSIFGLALETQYF.

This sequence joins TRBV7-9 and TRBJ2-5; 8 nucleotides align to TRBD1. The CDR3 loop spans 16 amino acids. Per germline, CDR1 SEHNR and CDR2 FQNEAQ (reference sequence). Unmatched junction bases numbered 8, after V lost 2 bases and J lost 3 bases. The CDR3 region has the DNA TGTGCCAGCAGCTTATCAGGGGGCTTTTTGGAAGAGACCCAGTACTTC. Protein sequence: CASSLSGGFLEETQYF.

CDR3 amino acids: CASRITGSEQYF. The CDR3 region has the DNA TGTGCCAGCAGGATCACAGGGAGCGAGCAGTACTTC. The chain combines TRBV2 with TRBJ2-7; a weak D match, TRBD1 (6 bases). Germline values: CDR1 SNHLY, CDR2 FYNNEI. Trimming cost V 6 bases and J 6 bases, with 12 bases left between them. The CDR3 length is 12 residues.